Each of the 18 T cell receptor beta chains below was sequenced from the same sample in a study of T cells in Graves' hyperthyroidism and ophthalmopathy. TCR beta CDR3 region amplification was performed from RNA transcripts. Primed by the HTBI set, a first-round RT-PCR was run on the TCR CDR3. TCRdb itself ran the multiplex PCR reads through MiXCR, one entry per CDR3 protein. Of fewer than 350,000 distinct CDR3 sequences listed, around 20% are singletons. Sequencing was carried out using blood. The receptors were gathered from a woman aged 50 to 60 with Graves' hyperthyroidism.

The sample holds many counts of this clonotype. The chain couples TRBV5-1 to TRBJ1-4; D possibly corresponds to TRBD1 (6 bases). The CDR3 sequence is 15 residues long. Trimming took off 0 bases at V and 4 bases at J, with 10 bases between the two ends. Germline assignment: CDR1 SGHRS and CDR2 YFSETQ. CDR3 DNA: TGCGCCAGCAGCTTGGACGGGACAAGTAATGAAAAACTGTTTTTT. This gives the protein CASSLDGTSNEKLFF.

V is TRBV2 and J is TRBJ2-3, with TRBD1 identical over 10 bases. CDR1 is SNHLY and CDR2 is FYNNEI in the germline V gene. J lost 6 bases, V lost 5 bases, and 8 bases had no gene match. This CDR3 comprises 15 residues. DNA for the CDR3: TGTGCCAGCAGTCGGACAGGGGGTCACGGGGATACGCAGTATTTT. This sequence encodes CASSRTGGHGDTQYF.

This clonotype was detected ten times or more. This chain uses TRBV11-2 with TRBJ2-1; TRBD1 or TRBD2 may be the D gene (5 bases each). Per the germline V gene, CDR1 is SGHAT and CDR2 is FQNNGV. The CDR3 has 15 amino acids. The V and J ends lost 4 bases and 5 bases respectively, with 15 bases between them. The CDR3 DNA reads as TGTGCCAGCAGCTCCCGGCCCGAGGGACACAATGAGCAGTTCTTC. It is translated as CASSSRPEGHNEQFF. Based on the CDR3 plus reference TRBV11-2 and TRBJ2-1, the full variable domain is EAGVAQSPRYKIIEKRQSVAFWCNPISGHATLYWYQQILGQGPKLLIQFQNNGVVDDSQLPKDRFSAERLKGVDSTLKIQPAKLEDSAVYLCASSSRPEGHNEQFFGPGTRLTVL.

V and J are TRBV7-9 and TRBJ1-2; D remains ambiguous. Germline V gene data show CDR1 as SEHNR and CDR2 as FQNEAQ (reference sequence). V gave up 3 bases and J gave up 6 bases, with 17 bases separating them. This CDR3 comprises 15 residues. The CDR3 nucleotides are TGTGCCAGCAGCTTTGAGTCATCCATGTCTCATGGCTACACCTTC. Its translation: CASSFESSMSHGYTF. Variable domain in full (rest from reference TRBV7-9 and TRBJ1-2): DTGVSQNPRHKITKRGQNVTFRCDPISEHNRLYWYRQTLGQGPEFLTYFQNEAQLEKSRLLSDRFSAERPKGSFSTLEIQRTEQGDSAMYLCASSFESSMSHGYTFGSGTRLTVV.

This clonotype was picked up many times. The chain uses TRBV3-1 and TRBJ2-7, with 10 positions matching TRBD1. Germline loops: CDR1 LGHDT, CDR2 YNNKEL (reference sequence). This CDR3 contains 15 residues. The V gene end was trimmed by 4 bases and the J gene end by 4 bases; junction bases not matched to a gene: 7. The CDR3 bases are TGTGCCAGCAGCCGAAGCGGGACAGGGGCTTACGAGCAGTACTTC. Residues: CASSRSGTGAYEQYF.

This clonotype was detected many times. The genes are TRBV5-5 and TRBJ1-1; TRBD1 matches at 7 bases. CDR1 SGHKS and CDR2 YYEKEE come from the germline V gene (reference sequence). V lost 4 bases, J lost 0 bases, and 6 bases stayed unmatched. The CDR3 is 15 amino acids. The CDR3 coding sequence is TGTGCCAGCAGCCAATACAGGGGTATGAACACTGAAGCTTTCTTT. This encodes CASSQYRGMNTEAFF.

This clonotype was detected ten times or more. The chain recombines TRBV28 with TRBJ2-5; the D gene is possibly TRBD2 (6 bases). Trimming stripped 3 bases from V and 5 bases from J, with 16 bases between. The CDR3 consists of 15 residues. The germline CDR1 and CDR2 sequences are MDHEN and SYDVKM. CDR3 nucleotide sequence: TGTGCCAGCAGTTTTAGCGGCGTCCAACGGGAGACCCAGTACTTC. This encodes CASSFSGVQRETQYF.

This clonotype turned up a few times. The chain uses TRBV29-1 and TRBJ2-5; perhaps D is TRBD1 or TRBD2 (6 bases each). The CDR3 is 17 amino acids. The germline V gene encodes CDR1 SQVTM and CDR2 ANQGSEA. Deletions cut 0 bases from V and 5 bases from J, with 22 bases between. The CDR3 nucleotides are TGCAGCGTTGAAGATCAGGAGGGCAGGGGCGCGGGGGAGACCCAGTACTTC. This translates into CSVEDQEGRGAGETQYF.

This clonotype was counted at least ten times. The rearrangement uses TRBV28 and TRBJ2-1; no reliable D call. The V end lost 1 base, the J end lost 6 bases, and 10 bases lay between the germline ends. The CDR3 has 14 amino acids. Germline CDR1 reads MDHEN; CDR2 reads SYDVKM. The CDR3 nucleotides read TGTGCCAGCAGTTTATCTCCTCTAATCAATGAGCAGTTCTTC. Translation gives CASSLSPLINEQFF.

V is TRBV6-5 and J is TRBJ2-7; TRBD1 matches at 9 bases. V gave up 2 bases and J gave up 5 bases; unmatched junction bases: 7. Germline CDR1 and CDR2: MNHEY and SVGAGI. CDR3 length equals 15 residues. The CDR3 DNA sequence: TGTGCCAGCAGTTACGCACCGTGGACAGGGGACGAGCAGTACTTC. Protein: CASSYAPWTGDEQYF.

This clonotype was counted ten times or more. The gene calls are TRBV6-1 and TRBJ2-5; D gene ambiguous. V was pared by 4 bases and J by 4 bases, with 10 bases between. The CDR3 runs 13 residues. The germline V gene has CDR1 MNHNS and CDR2 SASEGT. The chain's CDR3 is CASSGVFRETQYF. As DNA, the CDR3 is TGTGCCAGCAGTGGGGTGTTTCGAGAGACCCAGTACTTC.

The genes are TRBV20-1 and TRBJ2-6; the D is unclear. The V end lost 0 bases, the J end lost 2 bases, and 20 bases lay between the germline ends. The germline V gene has CDR1 DFQATT and CDR2 SNEGSKA (reference sequence). This CDR3 has 19 residues. CDR3 DNA: TGCAGTGCTAGAGATAGGGTTGGGCAGGCCCGCCCTGGGGCCAACGTCCTGACTTTC. This encodes CSARDRVGQARPGANVLTF.

This clonotype occurred a few times. The CDR3 DNA follows: TGCGCCAGCAGCTCGGGACAGGGAGTAAGTGGCTACACCTTC. Protein sequence: CASSSGQGVSGYTF. The chain couples TRBV5-1 to TRBJ1-2; 9 bases line up with TRBD1. Per germline, CDR1 SGHRS and CDR2 YFSETQ. J lost 7 bases, V lost 3 bases, and 7 bases had no gene match. The CDR3 sequence is 14 residues long. The full variable domain, its missing parts supplied by reference TRBV5-1 and TRBJ1-2, is KAGVTQTPRYLIKTRGQQVTLSCSPISGHRSVSWYQQTPGQGLQFLFEYFSETQRNKGNFPGRFSGRQFSNSRSEMNVSTLELGDSALYLCASSSGQGVSGYTFGSGTRLTVV.

The table lists this clonotype with many counts. The CDR3 DNA is TGTGCCAGCATTAAGACAGGACGGAACACTGAAGCTTTCTTT. As protein: CASIKTGRNTEAFF. The chain has TRBV6-2 or TRBV6-3 and TRBJ1-1; D might be TRBD1 (6 bases). CDR3 length: 14 residues. Germline CDR1 is MNHEY and CDR2 is SVGEGT. V lost 7 bases to trimming and J lost 1 base, with 13 bases between them.

The chain couples TRBV6-2 or TRBV6-3 to TRBJ1-2, with D uncertain. Deletions cut 2 bases from V and 3 bases from J, with 7 bases between. The length of the CDR3 is 13 residues. Germline CDR1 MNHEY, CDR2 SVGEGT. The CDR3 nucleotides read TGTGCCAGCAGTTACAACAAACACTATGGCTACACCTTC. This gives the protein CASSYNKHYGYTF.

This chain uses TRBV28 with TRBJ1-2, with D perhaps matching TRBD1 (6 bases). With 8 bases removed from V and 4 bases from J, the gap between germline ends came to 14 bases. Germline loops: CDR1 MDHEN, CDR2 SYDVKM. CDR3 length equals 13 residues. The CDR3 reads CASAQGLSYGYTF. The CDR3 nucleotides read TGTGCCAGCGCCCAGGGGCTAAGCTATGGCTACACCTTC.

The table lists this clonotype with many counts. The V call is TRBV3-1, the J call TRBJ2-1; no reliable D call. With 5 bases removed from V and 7 bases from J, the gap between germline ends came to 24 bases. The CDR3 loop spans 17 amino acids. The germline V gene encodes CDR1 LGHDT and CDR2 YNNKEL (reference sequence). The CDR3, as DNA: TGTGCCAGCAGCGGACGGTTCTTTGACGTCCTAAGGAATGAGCAGTTCTTC. It encodes CASSGRFFDVLRNEQFF.

This clonotype has ten or more counts. The chain uses TRBV28 and TRBJ2-7, with D unresolved. V was shortened by 3 bases and J by 0 bases, with 9 bases between the two germline ends. Germline V gene data show CDR1 as MDHEN and CDR2 as SYDVKM. The CDR3 has 14 amino acids. CDR3 sequence (DNA): TGTGCCAGCAGTTTGGTGAAGTCCTCCTACGAGCAGTACTTC. Translation gives CASSLVKSSYEQYF.